This T cell receptor (beta chain) emerged from a study of T-cell memory formation after mild COVID-19. Findings and limits, study-wide: The appearance of some responding clones in pre-infection memory suggested that cross-reactive memory joined. Clones that shrank (day 15 to 85) were balanced CD4/CD8, whereas later expanders leaned CD4+.

A note on this clonotype: Its antigen is unknown.

J was trimmed by 4 bases and V by 10 bases; bases with no gene match: 4. Per the germline V gene, CDR1 is MNHEY and CDR2 is SVGAGI. This CDR3 spans 12 amino acids. 5'RACE with constant-segment primers built TCRalpha and TCRbeta cDNA libraries with UMIs. One entry per CDR3 protein, called by TCRdb with MiXCR from the 5' RACE reads. Found here are about 180,000 distinct CDR3 sequences, 15% to 20% of them singletons; the top ten hold more than 2%. The origin of this receptor is an adult woman who had mild COVID-19 (a few samples of this study predate the infection). Cell type and time point are not known. The chain couples TRBV6-5 to TRBJ2-5; 9 bases fit TRBD2. Sequenced sample: PBMCs or a T cell subset sorted from them (not recorded which). The CDR3 DNA is TGTGCCACCGCGGGAGGGCGAGAGACCCAGTACTTC. This codes for CATAGGRETQYF.